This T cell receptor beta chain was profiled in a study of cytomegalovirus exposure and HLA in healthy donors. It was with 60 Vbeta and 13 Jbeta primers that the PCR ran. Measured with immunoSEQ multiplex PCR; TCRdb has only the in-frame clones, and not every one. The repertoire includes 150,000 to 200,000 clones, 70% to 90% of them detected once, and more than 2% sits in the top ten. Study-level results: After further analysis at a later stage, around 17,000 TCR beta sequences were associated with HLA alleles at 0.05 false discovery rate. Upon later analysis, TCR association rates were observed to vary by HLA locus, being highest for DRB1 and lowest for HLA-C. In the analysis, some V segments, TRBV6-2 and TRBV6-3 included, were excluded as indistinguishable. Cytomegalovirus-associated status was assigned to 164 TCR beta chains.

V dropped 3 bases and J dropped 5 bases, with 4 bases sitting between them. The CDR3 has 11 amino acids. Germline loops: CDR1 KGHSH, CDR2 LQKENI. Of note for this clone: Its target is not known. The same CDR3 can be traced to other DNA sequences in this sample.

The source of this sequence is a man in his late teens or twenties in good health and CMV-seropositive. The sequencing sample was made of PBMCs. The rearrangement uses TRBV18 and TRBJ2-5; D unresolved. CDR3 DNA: TGTGCCAGCTCACCTCAGGAGACCCAGTACTTC. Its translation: CASSPQETQYF.